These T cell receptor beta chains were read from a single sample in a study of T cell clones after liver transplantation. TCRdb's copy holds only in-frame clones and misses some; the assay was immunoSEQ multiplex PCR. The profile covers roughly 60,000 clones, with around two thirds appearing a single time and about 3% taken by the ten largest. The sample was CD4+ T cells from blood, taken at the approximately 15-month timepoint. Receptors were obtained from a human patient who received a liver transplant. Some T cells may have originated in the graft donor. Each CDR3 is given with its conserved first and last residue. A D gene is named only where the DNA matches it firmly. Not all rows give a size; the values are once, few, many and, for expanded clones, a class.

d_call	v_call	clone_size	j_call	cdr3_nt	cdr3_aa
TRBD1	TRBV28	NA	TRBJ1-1	TGTGCCAGCAGCCTCGGGACAGACCTGGGAGCTTTCTTT	CASSLGTDLGAFF
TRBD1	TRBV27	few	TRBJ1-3	TGTGCCAGCAGTTCGTCGACAGGGCTCTCTGGAAACACCATATATTTT	CASSSSTGLSGNTIYF
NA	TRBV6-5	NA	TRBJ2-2	TGTGCCAGCAGTAACCAGGGTGTCACCGGGGAGCTGTTTTTT	CASSNQGVTGELFF
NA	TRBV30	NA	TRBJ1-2	TGTGCCTGGAGTTCGCCAACAGGGTATGGCTACACCTTC	CAWSSPTGYGYTF
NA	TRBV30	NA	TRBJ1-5	TGTGCCTGGAGCAGGGATGGTCAGCCCCAGCATTTT	CAWSRDGQPQHF
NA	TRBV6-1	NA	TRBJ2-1	TGTGCCAGCAGTGAAGTTCGCAATGAGCAGTTCTTC	CASSEVRNEQFF
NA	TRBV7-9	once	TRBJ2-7	TGTGCCAGCAGCCAAGGAGGGGCAATTAGGATCTACGAGCAGTACTTC	CASSQGGAIRIYEQYF
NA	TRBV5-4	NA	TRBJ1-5	TGTGCCAGCAGCCAACAGGGAGCTTATAGCAATCAGCCCCAGCATTTT	CASSQQGAYSNQPQHF
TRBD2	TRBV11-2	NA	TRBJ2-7	TGTGCCAGCAGCTTTCTAGCGGGGGGGCTGTACGAGCAGTACTTC	CASSFLAGGLYEQYF
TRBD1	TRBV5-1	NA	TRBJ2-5	TGCGCCAGCAGCTGGGGACAGGGAAAAGAGACCCAGTACTTC	CASSWGQGKETQYF
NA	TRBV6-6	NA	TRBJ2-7	TGTGCCAGCAGTTACGGTCAGAAGAACTACGAGCAGTACTTC	CASSYGQKNYEQYF
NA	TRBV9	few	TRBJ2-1	TGTGCCAGCAGCGTAGGGACAGGGGTGGTTAGGCGGGAGGCCAATGAGCAGTTCTTC	CASSVGTGVVRREANEQFF
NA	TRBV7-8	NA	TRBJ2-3	TGTGCCAGCAGCTTAGCGATTGGGACGGTGAGCACAGATACGCAGTATTTT	CASSLAIGTVSTDTQYF
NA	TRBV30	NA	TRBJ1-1	TGTGCCTGGAGTTCCTGGGGGGGGGTGAACACTGAAGCTTTCTTT	CAWSSWGGVNTEAFF
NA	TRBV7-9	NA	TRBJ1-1	TGTGCCAGCAGCTTAGGGACTGAAGCTTTCTTT	CASSLGTEAFF
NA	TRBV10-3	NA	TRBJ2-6	TGTGCCATCAGTGAGGGAAGTGGGGGCGAGGCTGGGGCCAACGTCCTGACTTTC	CAISEGSGGEAGANVLTF
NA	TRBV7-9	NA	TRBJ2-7	TGTGCCAGCAGCCGGGACTTCGACGAGCAGTACTTC	CASSRDFDEQYF
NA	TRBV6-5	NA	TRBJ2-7	TGTGCCAGCAGTCAATACAGCTCCTACGAGCAGTACTTC	CASSQYSSYEQYF
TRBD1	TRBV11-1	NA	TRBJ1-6	TGTGCCAGCAGGACAGGGGGCTCACCCCTCCACTTT	CASRTGGSPLHF
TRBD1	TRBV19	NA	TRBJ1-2	TGTGCCAGTAGTGCTGGAGACAGGGGGCGGGTTGGCTACACCTTC	CASSAGDRGRVGYTF
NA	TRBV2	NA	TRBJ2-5	TGTGCCAGTGGGACGCCCTACGCGACCCAGTACTTC	CASGTPYATQYF
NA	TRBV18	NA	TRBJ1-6	TGTGCCAGCTCACTCAACCGTGCCTCCACAGGGATAAGTTCACCCCTCCACTTT	CASSLNRASTGISSPLHF
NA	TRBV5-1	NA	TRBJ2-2	TGCGCCAGCAGCCCAAGTCGGAACACCGGGGAGCTGTTTTTT	CASSPSRNTGELFF
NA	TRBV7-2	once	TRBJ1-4	TGTGCCAGCAGCCACGGGAGGGAAAAACTGTTTTTT	CASSHGREKLFF
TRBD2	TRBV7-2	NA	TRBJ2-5	TGTGCCAGCAGCTTAGATGGGAGCGGGAGGGGGGAGACCCAGTACTTC	CASSLDGSGRGETQYF
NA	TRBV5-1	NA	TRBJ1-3	TGCGCCAGCACCGAGGACCCAGCCTCAAACACCATATATTTT	CASTEDPASNTIYF
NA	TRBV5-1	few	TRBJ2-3	TGCGCCAGCAGCTTAGGACCAGGGGCGGGTGTAGATACGCAGTATTTT	CASSLGPGAGVDTQYF
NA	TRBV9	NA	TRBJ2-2	TGTGCCAGCAGCGTAGGGGGAATTGACACCGGGGAGCTGTTTTTT	CASSVGGIDTGELFF
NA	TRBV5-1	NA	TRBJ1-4	TGCGCCAGCAGCTTGGGTCAGGGCGGATATGAAAAACTGTTTTTT	CASSLGQGGYEKLFF
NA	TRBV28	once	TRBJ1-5	TGTGCCAGCAGACTAGGGGGGTGGAATCAGCCCCAGCATTTT	CASRLGGWNQPQHF
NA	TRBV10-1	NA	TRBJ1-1	TGCGCCAGCAGTCCAAAAAGGGGTTCGGGGAAAATGGGGAACACTGAAGCTTTCTTT	CASSPKRGSGKMGNTEAFF
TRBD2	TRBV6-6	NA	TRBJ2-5	TGTGCCAGCAGGGCAATAGCGGGAGTCGGGGAGACCCAGTACTTC	CASRAIAGVGETQYF
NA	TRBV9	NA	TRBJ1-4	TGTGCCAGCAGCGTAAATATTAACGATGAAAAACTGTTTTTT	CASSVNINDEKLFF
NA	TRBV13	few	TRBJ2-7	TGTGCCAGCAGCCCATCCGGCGGCAGCTGGTCCGAGCAGTACTTC	CASSPSGGSWSEQYF
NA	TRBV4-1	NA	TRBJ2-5	TGCGCCAGCAGCCAAGATCGGGACGGCCAAGAGACCCAGTACTTC	CASSQDRDGQETQYF
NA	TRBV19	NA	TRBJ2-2	TGTGCCAGTAGTAGAGGACTATCCACGAACACCGGGGAGCTGTTTTTT	CASSRGLSTNTGELFF
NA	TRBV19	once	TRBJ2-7	TGTGCCAGTAGTATAGATTGCCAGGTAAGAGTTATTACGGGTGAGCAGTACTTC	CASSIDCQVRVITGEQYF
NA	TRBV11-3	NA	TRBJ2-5	TGTGCCAGCAGCTTAGATCAAGAGGATTCCCAGTACTTC	CASSLDQEDSQYF
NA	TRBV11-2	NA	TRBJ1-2	TGTGCCAGCAGCTTAGACAGGGGCTATGGCTACACCTTC	CASSLDRGYGYTF
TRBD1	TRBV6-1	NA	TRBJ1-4	TGTGCCAGCCGGACAGGGGGCCTTTCTAATGAAAAACTGTTTTTT	CASRTGGLSNEKLFF
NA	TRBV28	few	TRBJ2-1	TGTGCCAGCAGCACCGGGGGATACAGCTCCTACAATGAGCAGTTCTTC	CASSTGGYSSYNEQFF
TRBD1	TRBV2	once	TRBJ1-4	TGTGCCAGCAGGCAGGGGGCTAGTAGTGAAAAACTGTTTTTT	CASRQGASSEKLFF
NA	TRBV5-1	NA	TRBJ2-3	TGCGCCAGCAGCTTGGTACTAGCAGACACAGATACGCAGTATTTT	CASSLVLADTDTQYF
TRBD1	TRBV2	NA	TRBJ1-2	TGTGCCAGCAACCAGGACAGGGACTATGGCTACACCTTC	CASNQDRDYGYTF
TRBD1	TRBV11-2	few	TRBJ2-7	TGTGCCAGCAGCTCTCCAGGAGACAGGGGCTACGAGCAGTACTTC	CASSSPGDRGYEQYF
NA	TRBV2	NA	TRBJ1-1	TGTGCCAGCAGTAAACAGGGAAACACTGAAGCTTTCTTT	CASSKQGNTEAFF
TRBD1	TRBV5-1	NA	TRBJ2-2	TGCGCCAGCAGCTTGAGGGACAGGAGCAACACCGGGGAGCTGTTTTTT	CASSLRDRSNTGELFF
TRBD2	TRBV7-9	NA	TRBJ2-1	TGTGCCAGCAGCCTTGGGACTAGCGGGGGAAATGAGCAGTTCTTC	CASSLGTSGGNEQFF
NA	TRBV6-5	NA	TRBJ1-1	TGTGCCAGCAGTTACGAGGGTTCAGGGACGATCCCTGAAGCTTTCTTT	CASSYEGSGTIPEAFF
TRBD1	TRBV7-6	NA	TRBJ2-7	TGTGCCAGCAGTCCAAACAGGGGGCGAGGCGAGCAGTACTTC	CASSPNRGRGEQYF
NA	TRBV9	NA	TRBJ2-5	TGTGCCAGCAGCGTAAATCAAGAGACCCAGTACTTC	CASSVNQETQYF
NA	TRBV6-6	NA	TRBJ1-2	TGTGCCAGCACTCTAACGGCAAACTATGGCTACACCTTC	CASTLTANYGYTF
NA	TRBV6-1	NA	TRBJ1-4	TGTGCCAGCAGTGAACAGGAGGGGGAAAAACTGTTTTTT	CASSEQEGEKLFF
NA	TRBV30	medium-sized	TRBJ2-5	TGTGCCTGGGGTCGTATGGAGACCCAGTACTTC	CAWGRMETQYF
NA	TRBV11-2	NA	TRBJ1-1	TGTGCCAGCAGCTTGGACACTGAAGCTTTCTTT	CASSLDTEAFF
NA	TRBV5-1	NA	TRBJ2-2	TGCGCCAGCAGCGCCACGGGGTTCGCGAACACCGGGGAGCTGTTTTTT	CASSATGFANTGELFF
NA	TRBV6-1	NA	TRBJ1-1	TGTGCCAGCAGCGCGGGGACTGAAGCTTTCTTT	CASSAGTEAFF
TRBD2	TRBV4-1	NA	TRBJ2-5	TGCGCCAGCAGCCAAGGACTAGCGTCACAAGAGACCCAGTACTTC	CASSQGLASQETQYF
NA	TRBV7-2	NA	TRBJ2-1	TGTGCCAGCAGCTTAGGAGGCGGGGAGCTCTACAATGAGCAGTTCTTC	CASSLGGGELYNEQFF